Below are 27 T cell receptor beta chains sequenced from a single sample in a study of blood T cell repertoires in COVID-19. Assay used: immunoSEQ multiplex PCR; TCRdb lists only in-frame clones, some missing. In the table there are fewer than 4,000 clones, over 60% of which are singletons. The material sequenced was peripheral blood. Receptor source: a human donor in a cohort sampled during active COVID-19.

J is TRBJ2-3 and V is TRBV10-3; 12 nucleotides match TRBD2. V trimming: 6 bases; J trimming: 6 bases; junction bases outside the gene matches: 1. The CDR3 consists of 13 residues. In germline, CDR1 is ENHRY, CDR2 SYGVKD. CDR3 in amino acids: CAIRGTSGDTQYF. CDR3 nucleotides: TGTGCCATCAGGGGGACTAGCGGGGATACGCAGTATTTT.

This chain joins TRBV19 and TRBJ2-5; D is perhaps TRBD2 (6 bases). In germline, CDR1 is LNHDA, CDR2 SQIVND (reference sequence). The CDR3 sequence is 13 residues long. With 6 bases removed from V and 4 bases from J, the gap between germline ends came to 12 bases. The CDR3 is CASSGGWGETQYF. The CDR3 nucleotides are TGTGCCAGTAGCGGGGGATGGGGAGAGACCCAGTACTTC.

The J gene is TRBJ2-7, the V gene TRBV10-1, with D possibly matching TRBD1 (6 bases). The CDR3 sequence is 12 residues long. With 10 bases removed from V and 4 bases from J, the gap between germline ends came to 14 bases. Germline CDR1 reads WNHNN; CDR2 reads SYGVQD (reference sequence). CDR3 residues: CATSGTSYEQYF. The CDR3 DNA sequence: TGCGCCACCTCCGGGACATCTTACGAGCAGTACTTC.

The chain employs TRBV7-9 and TRBJ2-7; TRBD1 agrees at 7 bases. The CDR3 runs to 14 residues. Losses at the gene ends were 1 base for V and 2 bases for J; bases not matched to a gene: 2. Germline V gene data show CDR1 as SEHNR and CDR2 as FQNEAQ (reference sequence). CDR3 loop: CASSLEGQPYEQYV. The CDR3 DNA is TGTGCCAGCAGCTTAGAGGGACAGCCCTACGAGCAGTACGTC.

The V call is TRBV5-4, the J call TRBJ1-5; perhaps TRBD1 as D (5 bases). The germline CDR1 and CDR2 sequences are SGHNT and YYREEE (reference sequence). The CDR3 has 15 residues. The V and J ends lost 4 bases and 4 bases respectively, with 15 bases between them. Written as DNA, the CDR3 is TGTGCCAGCAGCCTCGGGGGGGGGATTAATCAGCCCCAGCATTTT. Translating gives CASSLGGGINQPQHF.

The chain employs TRBV9 and TRBJ2-3; 10 bases are shared with TRBD2. The V gene end was trimmed by 0 bases and the J gene end by 5 bases; junction bases not matched to a gene: 9. There are 17 residues in the CDR3. The germline V gene encodes CDR1 SGDLS and CDR2 YYNGEE. CDR3 DNA: TGTGCCAGCAGCGTAGCTACTAGCGGGACAGGAAGAGATACGCAGTATTTT. Its translation: CASSVATSGTGRDTQYF.

The chain links TRBV2 to TRBJ2-1; D might be TRBD1 (6 bases). The CDR3 extends over 18 amino acids. Germline V gives CDR1 SNHLY, CDR2 FYNNEI. Between the trimmed V and J ends, which lost 1 base and 1 base, there was a span of 17 bases. The CDR3 nucleotides read TGTGCCAGCAGTGAAGTAGTGGGCAGGGGTTCGTCCTACAATGAGCAGTTCTTC. Encoded protein: CASSEVVGRGSSYNEQFF.

The chain is built from TRBV4-2 and TRBJ1-4; D is unresolved. V was cut by 1 base and J by 7 bases, with 10 bases left in between. CDR3 size: 14 residues. Germline CDR1 and CDR2: LGHNA and YNFKEQ. The CDR3 is CASSQVGGGEKLFF. CDR3 DNA: TGTGCCAGCAGCCAAGTGGGAGGAGGTGAAAAACTGTTTTTT.

This chain uses TRBV19 with TRBJ2-7; 7 bases map to TRBD1. After removal of 5 bases from V and 2 bases from J, the junction contained 3 bases not matched to a gene. The CDR3 is made up of 13 amino acids. CDR1 is LNHDA and CDR2 is SQIVND in the germline V gene (reference sequence). This CDR3 is CASSLTGTYEQYF. CDR3 in DNA: TGTGCCAGTAGTCTGACAGGGACCTACGAGCAGTACTTC.

This chain joins TRBV7-2 and TRBJ2-1; TRBD1 matches at 7 bases. Germline CDR1 is SGHTA and CDR2 is FQGNSA. The CDR3 totals 14 residues. V trimming: 5 bases; J trimming: 6 bases; junction bases outside the gene matches: 7. The CDR3 loop is CASSTRQGSNEQFF. The CDR3, as DNA: TGTGCCAGCAGCACCCGACAGGGTTCCAATGAGCAGTTCTTC.

The chain combines TRBV5-1 with TRBJ1-3; a possible D gene is TRBD1 (6 bases). V was clipped by 0 bases and J by 0 bases, with 16 bases between them. Germline V lookup: CDR1 SGHRS, CDR2 YFSETQ. There are 18 residues in the CDR3. CDR3 sequence (DNA): TGCGCCAGCAGCTTGGCCGTGGACAGCCTTAGCTCTGGAAACACCATATATTTT. As protein: CASSLAVDSLSSGNTIYF.

The chain couples TRBV14 to TRBJ1-4; maybe TRBD1 (5 bases). The germline V gene has CDR1 SGHDN and CDR2 FVKESK. CDR3 length: 15 amino acids. V dropped 5 bases and J dropped 0 bases, with 10 bases sitting between them. The CDR3 protein is CASSNAGTTNEKLFF. CDR3 nucleotides: TGTGCCAGCAGCAATGCAGGGACAACTAATGAAAAACTGTTTTTT.

This chain links TRBV6-6 with TRBJ2-7; D perhaps matches TRBD1 (5 bases). Germline V CDR1 and CDR2: MNHNY, SVGAGI (reference sequence). Deletions cut 6 bases from V and 2 bases from J, with 14 bases between. This CDR3 contains 14 residues. CDR3 DNA: TGTGCCAGCAGCAATCCCTCACAGGCCTACGAGCAGTACGTC. It encodes CASSNPSQAYEQYV.

This chain uses TRBV30 with TRBJ2-2; no reliable D call. The CDR3 loop spans 15 amino acids. Trimming removed 3 bases from V and 0 bases from J, with 11 bases in between. Germline CDR1 and CDR2: GTSNPN and SVGIG (reference sequence). In DNA, the CDR3 is TGTGCCTGGAGACCAAAAGCCGCGAACACCGGGGAGCTGTTTTTT. Protein product: CAWRPKAANTGELFF.

The chain links TRBV6-2 or TRBV6-3 to TRBJ2-3; TRBD2 aligns across 10 bases. Germline lookup yields CDR1 MNHEY and CDR2 SVGEGT. With 3 bases clipped from V and 4 bases from J, the junction kept 13 bases outside the gene matches. This CDR3 has 18 residues. CDR3 bases: TGTGCCAGCAGTTATCGGCTAGCGGGAGTAGGGGGACCAGATACGCAGTATTTT. This codes for CASSYRLAGVGGPDTQYF.

The genes are TRBV30 and TRBJ1-1; D remains unclear. Germline V gene data show CDR1 as GTSNPN and CDR2 as SVGIG (reference sequence). CDR3 length: 11 amino acids. V was trimmed by 1 base and J by 5 bases, leaving 5 bases between them. The CDR3 nucleotides read TGTGCCTGGAGTGGTCAAACTGAAGCTTTCTTT. Protein product: CAWSGQTEAFF. The whole variable domain, filled in from reference TRBV30 and TRBJ1-1, reads SQTIHQWPATLVQPVGSPLSLECTVEGTSNPNLYWYRQAAGRGLQLLFYSVGIGQISSEVPQNLSASRPQDRQFILSSKKLLLSDSGFYLCAWSGQTEAFFGQGTRLTVV.

The chain carries TRBV5-6 and TRBJ2-5; TRBD1 is a possible D gene (6 bases). Germline CDR1 is SGHDT and CDR2 is YYEEEE. The V end lost 3 bases, the J end lost 5 bases, and 11 bases lay between the germline ends. CDR3 length: 13 residues. The CDR3 region is CASSSLQGETQYF. The CDR3 DNA follows: TGTGCCAGCAGCTCGTTACAGGGTGAGACCCAGTACTTC.

This clone is medium-sized (0.01 to 0.1%) in the sample. This chain connects TRBV19 to TRBJ1-2, with D tentatively TRBD1 (6 bases). Trimming removed 6 bases at V and 6 bases at J, with 14 bases between. The CDR3 runs to 13 residues. The germline V gene has CDR1 LNHDA and CDR2 SQIVND (reference sequence). This chain's CDR3 is CASRYTGNDGYTF. Here the CDR3 DNA reads TGTGCCAGTAGATACACAGGGAACGATGGCTACACCTTC. Looking up the rest from reference TRBV19 and TRBJ1-2 gives the full variable domain: DGGITQSPKYLFRKEGQNVTLSCEQNLNHDAMYWYRQDPGQGLRLIYYSQIVNDFQKGDIAEGYSVSREKKESFPLTVTSAQKNPTAFYLCASRYTGNDGYTFGSGTRLTVV.

The V call is TRBV7-3, the J call TRBJ2-7; the match to TRBD1 covers 8 bases. CDR3 size: 13 residues. With 5 bases clipped from V and 5 bases from J, the junction kept 5 bases outside the gene matches. Germline V CDR1 and CDR2: SGHTA, FQGTGA. The CDR3 bases are TGTGCCAGCAGCCCCCAGACAGGGGACGAGCAGTACTTC. Translated: CASSPQTGDEQYF.

The V call is TRBV7-2, the J call TRBJ1-5; D may be TRBD1 (5 bases). This CDR3 comprises 16 residues. CDR1 is SGHTA and CDR2 is FQGNSA in the germline V gene. Trimming stripped 6 bases from V and 6 bases from J, with 21 bases between. This CDR3 reads CASSLNPGPGGQPQHF. In nucleotides, the CDR3 is TGTGCCAGCAGTCTTAATCCTGGACCGGGGGGTCAGCCCCAGCATTTT.

The V and J genes are TRBV3-1 (or the pseudogene TRBV3-2) and TRBJ2-2; a weak D match, TRBD2 (7 bases). The CDR3 is 15 amino acids. Per the germline V gene, CDR1 is LGHDT and CDR2 is YNNKEL (reference sequence). Trimming shortened V by 4 bases and J by 7 bases, and 16 bases separated the two germline ends. CDR3 nucleotide sequence: TGTGCCAGCAGCCTCGAAGGGGGGGGAAACGGGGAGCTGTTTTTT. Its translation: CASSLEGGGNGELFF.

This clone has a handful of counts. V usage is TRBV5-1 and J usage is TRBJ1-4; 9 bases align to TRBD1. Germline CDR1 and CDR2: SGHRS and YFSETQ. This CDR3 has 16 residues. The V segment lost 0 bases and the J segment 8 bases; nucleotides outside the gene matches: 8. The CDR3 reads CASSLEAGQGLEKLFF. DNA for the CDR3: TGCGCCAGCAGCTTGGAGGCGGGACAGGGTCTAGAAAAACTGTTTTTT.

The J gene is TRBJ2-3, the V gene TRBV6-5; 7 bases agree with TRBD1. This CDR3 is built from 15 residues. The ends lost 7 bases at V and 2 bases at J; junction bases unmatched: 9. Germline V gives CDR1 MNHEY, CDR2 SVGAGI. The CDR3 is CASNHLGTDTDTQYF. The CDR3 DNA reads as TGTGCCAGCAATCACTTGGGGACAGACACAGATACGCAGTATTTT.

This clone came up a few times. The chain combines TRBV6-5 with TRBJ2-7, with D tentatively TRBD2 (5 bases). CDR3 length: 12 amino acids. V was pared by 10 bases and J by 1 base, with 11 bases between. The germline V gene has CDR1 MNHEY and CDR2 SVGAGI. CDR3 nucleotides: TGTGCCACAAGACGGGATTCCTACGAGCAGTACGTC. Encoded protein: CATRRDSYEQYV.

This clone was detected only a few times. The chain is built from TRBV7-3 and TRBJ2-2; tentative D call: TRBD2 (6 bases). Germline V gene sequence: CDR1 SGHTA, CDR2 FQGTGA. CDR3 size: 15 residues. Trimming took 6 bases from V and 4 from J, leaving 15 bases between them. This chain's CDR3 is CASRLGGEGTGELFF. The CDR3 DNA is TGTGCCAGCAGACTCGGGGGAGAGGGCACCGGGGAGCTGTTTTTT.

A single count supports this clone. J is TRBJ1-1 and V is TRBV7-6; D may be TRBD1 (5 bases). Germline CDR1 reads SGHVS; CDR2 reads FNYEAQ. The CDR3 extends over 16 amino acids. Trimming removed 3 bases at V and 1 base at J, with 15 bases between. CDR3 sequence reads: CASSLTFGRENTEAFF. The DNA for the CDR3 is TGTGCCAGCAGCTTGACGTTCGGCAGGGAGAACACTGAAGCTTTCTTT.

The chain joins TRBV27 to TRBJ1-2, with D possibly being TRBD1 (5 bases). This CDR3 has 13 residues. CDR1 is MNHEY and CDR2 is SMNVEV in the germline V gene (reference sequence). The V and J ends lost 0 bases and 6 bases respectively, with 8 bases between them. DNA of the CDR3: TGTGCCAGCAGTTTATCGGGACTGAATGGCTACACCTTC. Protein: CASSLSGLNGYTF.